This is a list of T cell receptor beta chains from one sample in a study of T cells in Graves' hyperthyroidism and ophthalmopathy. Via MiXCR, TCRdb re-called the multiplex PCR reads, giving one row per CDR3 protein. The sample lists around 660,000 distinct CDR3 sequences; 45% were seen once. The sequenced material came from peripheral blood or thyroid tissue (not recorded which). The source is an adult man with Graves' disease, either hyperthyroidism or ophthalmopathy (not recorded which). Each CDR3 is given without its conserved first and last residue. The order of the fields is J gene, V gene, D gene, CDR3 protein. A D gene is named only where the DNA matches it firmly.

j_call: TRBJ1-1; v_call: TRBV6-5; d_call: TRBD1; cdr3_aa: AINDRGLGEAF
j_call: TRBJ1-1; v_call: TRBV7-9; d_call: TRBD1; cdr3_aa: ASSFVTGDTEAF
j_call: TRBJ2-2; v_call: TRBV2; d_call: .; cdr3_aa: ASSDWGSQAGELF
j_call: TRBJ1-5; v_call: TRBV2; d_call: .; cdr3_aa: ASRPPGNNQPQH
j_call: TRBJ1-1; v_call: TRBV3-1; d_call: .; cdr3_aa: ASSQEVGADTEAF
j_call: TRBJ2-7; v_call: TRBV12-3/TRBV12-4; d_call: TRBD1; cdr3_aa: ASSQTGPEQY
j_call: TRBJ2-7; v_call: TRBV5-1; d_call: .; cdr3_aa: ASSLFQGSYEQY
j_call: TRBJ2-5; v_call: TRBV7-6; d_call: TRBD1; cdr3_aa: ASSRTGGRETQY
j_call: TRBJ2-7; v_call: TRBV7-2; d_call: TRBD2; cdr3_aa: ASSLGREAGVGYEQY
j_call: TRBJ2-7; v_call: TRBV7-9; d_call: .; cdr3_aa: ASSPGGLIQNEQY
j_call: TRBJ2-7; v_call: TRBV7-2; d_call: .; cdr3_aa: ASSPDPDRSYEQY
j_call: TRBJ1-1; v_call: TRBV24-1; d_call: .; cdr3_aa: ATSAHRDDTEAF
j_call: TRBJ1-5; v_call: TRBV2; d_call: TRBD1; cdr3_aa: ASNAGTGVNQPQH
j_call: TRBJ2-7; v_call: TRBV7-9; d_call: .; cdr3_aa: ASSQGVSVSYEQY
j_call: TRBJ2-5; v_call: TRBV11-1; d_call: TRBD2; cdr3_aa: ASSLVPAGLARQETQY
j_call: TRBJ2-7; v_call: TRBV7-2; d_call: TRBD2; cdr3_aa: ASSRLAGAPYEQY
j_call: TRBJ1-5; v_call: TRBV7-2; d_call: .; cdr3_aa: ASSQRYSNQPQH
j_call: TRBJ2-7; v_call: TRBV7-8; d_call: .; cdr3_aa: ASSLGPPGRYEQY
j_call: TRBJ2-7; v_call: TRBV7-8; d_call: TRBD1; cdr3_aa: ASSYHRDSSYEQY
j_call: TRBJ1-6; v_call: TRBV15; d_call: TRBD1; cdr3_aa: ATSRPTGGSHSPLH
j_call: TRBJ1-2; v_call: TRBV12-5; d_call: .; cdr3_aa: ASGLPTGFYGYT
j_call: TRBJ1-5; v_call: TRBV20-1; d_call: TRBD1; cdr3_aa: SAREPGQSSNQPQH
j_call: TRBJ2-5; v_call: TRBV7-9; d_call: TRBD2; cdr3_aa: ASGKRGERETQY
j_call: TRBJ1-6; v_call: TRBV15; d_call: .; cdr3_aa: ATSRDRAGPSRRSPLH
j_call: TRBJ1-1; v_call: TRBV7-9; d_call: .; cdr3_aa: ASSYLTRDTEAF
j_call: TRBJ1-5; v_call: TRBV7-9; d_call: .; cdr3_aa: ASSFGSQPQH
j_call: TRBJ2-5; v_call: TRBV5-1; d_call: .; cdr3_aa: ASSLGAGEETQY
j_call: TRBJ2-5; v_call: TRBV29-1; d_call: TRBD2; cdr3_aa: SMGLAGAWIQETQY
j_call: TRBJ1-1; v_call: TRBV7-8; d_call: .; cdr3_aa: ASSQAAGQRRDTEAF
j_call: TRBJ1-5; v_call: TRBV19; d_call: TRBD1; cdr3_aa: ASRSSDREEQPQH
j_call: TRBJ1-1; v_call: TRBV2; d_call: TRBD1; cdr3_aa: ASPDRAFEAF
j_call: TRBJ1-5; v_call: TRBV19; d_call: TRBD1; cdr3_aa: ASSIFGQGGIQPQH